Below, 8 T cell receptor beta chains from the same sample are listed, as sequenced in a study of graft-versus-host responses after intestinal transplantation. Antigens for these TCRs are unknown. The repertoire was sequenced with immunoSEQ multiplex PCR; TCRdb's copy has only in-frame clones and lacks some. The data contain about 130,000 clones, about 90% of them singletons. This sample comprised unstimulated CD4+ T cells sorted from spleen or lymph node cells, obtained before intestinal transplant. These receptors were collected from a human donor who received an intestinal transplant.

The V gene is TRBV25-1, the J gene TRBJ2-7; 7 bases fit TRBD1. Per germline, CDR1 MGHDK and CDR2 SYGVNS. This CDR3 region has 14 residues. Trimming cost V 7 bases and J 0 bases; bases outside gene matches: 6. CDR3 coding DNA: TGTGCCAGCACCGCAGGGGGTCCCTCCTACGAGCAGTACTTC. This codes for CASTAGGPSYEQYF.

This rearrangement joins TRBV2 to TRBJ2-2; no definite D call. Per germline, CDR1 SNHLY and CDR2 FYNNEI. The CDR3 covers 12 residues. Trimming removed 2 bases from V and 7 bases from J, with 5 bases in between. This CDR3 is CASSENYGELFF. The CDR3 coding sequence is TGTGCCAGCAGTGAAAACTACGGGGAGCTGTTTTTT.

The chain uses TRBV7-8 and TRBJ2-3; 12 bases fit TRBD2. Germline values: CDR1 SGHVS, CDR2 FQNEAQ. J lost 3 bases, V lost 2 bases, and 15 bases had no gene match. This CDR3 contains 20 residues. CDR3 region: CASSLTRSSGRAIRTDTQYF. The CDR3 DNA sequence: TGTGCCAGCAGCTTAACCCGATCTAGCGGGAGGGCCATTCGGACAGATACGCAGTATTTT.

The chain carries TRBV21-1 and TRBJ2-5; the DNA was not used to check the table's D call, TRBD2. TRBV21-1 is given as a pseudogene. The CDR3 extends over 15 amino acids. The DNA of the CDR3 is TGTGCCAGCAGCATTGGGCGGGAGGGCCGTGAGACCCAGTACTTC. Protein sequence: CASSIGREGRETQYF.

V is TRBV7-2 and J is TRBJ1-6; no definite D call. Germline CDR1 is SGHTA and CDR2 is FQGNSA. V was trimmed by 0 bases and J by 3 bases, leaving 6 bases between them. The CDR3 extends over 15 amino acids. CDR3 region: CASSLAGNYNSPLHF. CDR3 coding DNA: TGTGCCAGCAGCTTAGCGGGGAACTATAATTCACCCCTCCACTTT.

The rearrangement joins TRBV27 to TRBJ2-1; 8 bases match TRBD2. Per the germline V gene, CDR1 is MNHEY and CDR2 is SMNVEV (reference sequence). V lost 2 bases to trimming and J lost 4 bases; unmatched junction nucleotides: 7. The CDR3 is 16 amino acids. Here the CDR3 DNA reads TGTGCCAGCAGTTTACTTCCGGGAGGGCGATACAATGAGCAGTTCTTC. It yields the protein CASSLLPGGRYNEQFF.

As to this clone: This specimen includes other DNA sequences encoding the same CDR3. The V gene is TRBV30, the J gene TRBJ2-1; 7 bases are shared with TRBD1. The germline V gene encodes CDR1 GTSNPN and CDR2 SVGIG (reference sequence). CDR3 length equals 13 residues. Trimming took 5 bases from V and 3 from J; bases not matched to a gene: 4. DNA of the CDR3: TGTGCCTGGGCGTCAGGGGGCTACAATGAGCAGTTCTTC. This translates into CAWASGGYNEQFF. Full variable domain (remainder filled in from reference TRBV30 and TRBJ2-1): SQTIHQWPATLVQPVGSPLSLECTVEGTSNPNLYWYRQAAGRGLQLLFYSVGIGQISSEVPQNLSASRPQDRQFILSSKKLLLSDSGFYLCAWASGGYNEQFFGPGTRLTVL.

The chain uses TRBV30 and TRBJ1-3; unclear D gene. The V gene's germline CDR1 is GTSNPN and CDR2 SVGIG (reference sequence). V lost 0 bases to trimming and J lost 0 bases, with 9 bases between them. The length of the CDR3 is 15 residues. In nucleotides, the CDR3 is TGTGCCTGGAGTGTAAAGTTACTCTCTGGAAACACCATATATTTT. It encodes CAWSVKLLSGNTIYF.